This TCR beta chain originates from a study of blood T cell repertoires in COVID-19. About the study: Sources were T cells, B-cell-depleted T cells, or PBMCs; the material itself was cDNA or gDNA.

Trimming took 5 bases from V and 5 from J, leaving 9 bases between them. CDR3 size: 12 residues. Germline CDR1 MGHRA, CDR2 YSYEKL. In the original processing: The authors estimated nucleated cell counts from reference gene primer amplification. Clones were sequenced by immunoSEQ multiplex PCR, and TCRdb holds only the in-frame ones, with some missing. The DNA gave D and trimming, while V, J and clone size come from that table. The repertoire consists of about 220,000 clones, with 80% occurring once and the leading ten covering around 13%. This receptor was obtained from a human donor in a cohort sampled during active COVID-19. This chain uses TRBV4-1 with TRBJ1-1; perhaps TRBD1 as D (5 bases). Sequencing input: peripheral blood. The CDR3 region is CASSFRGTEAFF. The CDR3 coding sequence is TGCGCCAGCAGCTTCCGGGGGACTGAAGCTTTCTTT.